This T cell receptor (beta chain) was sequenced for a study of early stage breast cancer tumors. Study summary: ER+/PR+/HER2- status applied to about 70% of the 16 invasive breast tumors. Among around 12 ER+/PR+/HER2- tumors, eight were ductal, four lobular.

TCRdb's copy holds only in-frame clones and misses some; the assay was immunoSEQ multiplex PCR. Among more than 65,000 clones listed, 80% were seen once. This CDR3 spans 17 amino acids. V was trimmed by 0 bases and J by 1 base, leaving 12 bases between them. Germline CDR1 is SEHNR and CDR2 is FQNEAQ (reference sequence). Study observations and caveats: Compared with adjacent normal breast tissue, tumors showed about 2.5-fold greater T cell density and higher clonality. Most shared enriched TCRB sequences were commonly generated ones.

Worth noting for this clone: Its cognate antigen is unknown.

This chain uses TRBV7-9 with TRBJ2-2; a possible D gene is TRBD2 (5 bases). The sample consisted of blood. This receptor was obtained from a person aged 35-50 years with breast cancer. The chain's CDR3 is CASSLALQTMNTGELFF. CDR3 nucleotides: TGTGCCAGCAGCTTAGCCCTCCAGACTATGAACACCGGGGAGCTGTTTTTT.